This T cell receptor (beta chain) was sequenced in a study of T cells after yellow fever vaccination (dated by TCRdb to about 2019). For the study in its entirety: Libraries from fractions with low cell numbers were prepared with the SMART-Seq v4 Ultra Low Input RNA kit. Bulk PBMC replicates and cell subsets were isolated from blood drawn at multiple timepoints before and after both primary and secondary immunization. The cohort comprised two healthy male donors, one aged 18 to 30 and one aged 30 to 40 years. Bulk TCR alpha and beta repertoires were sequenced longitudinally to track T-cell clones before and after primary and booster YFV17D yellow fever vaccination. Summary of the overall study and its limitations: After the booster, most clones that had expanded after primary vaccination were detected again (approximately 96% of CD4 and around nine tenths of CD8), suggesting broad maintenance of memory. A small share of clonotypes was detected in both CD4 and CD8 compartments, with the overlap likely arising from convergent recombination. Because abundant contaminating clonotypes from the bulk population could be contained in FACS-sorted repertoires, computational filtering was required. The secondary T-cell response was weaker than the primary response but faster, peaking on day 5 instead of day 15. The study included only a couple of donors, which limits how far the findings can be generalized.

This clonotype has a handful of counts. Its antigen has not been determined. No quality values exist for individual bases; no much larger clone is one base distant. Deletion took 5 bases off V and 5 bases off J, with a span of 18 bases between the germline ends. Taken from cysteine to phenylalanine, the CDR3 has 14 residues. Only the CDR3 DNA stays, 42 bases, in frame from base 1. CDR1 and CDR2 (DFQATT, SNEGSKA) derive from the germline V gene (reference sequence). Explained via the paper, the treatment or condition label denotes: live attenuated yellow fever vaccine strain. At every blood-draw timepoint, two biological replicates of bulk PBMCs were collected. PBMCs were isolated from peripheral blood using a standard Ficoll-Paque protocol. TriZol was used to extract RNA from bulk PBMCs, CD4 and CD8 fractions, and dextramer-positive and dextramer-negative fractions. Synthesis of TCR cDNA relied on 5'RACE template switching, a step that introduced a universal primer site along with unique molecular identifiers. Priming for cDNA synthesis came from both the TCR alpha and TCR beta constant segments. Two PCR steps were used to amplify libraries, with sample barcodes and sequencing adapters being added in the second step. Libraries were sequenced on Illumina HiSeq 2500 (2x100 bp) or NovaSeq (2x150 bp). On the study's bioinformatics: MIGEC was used to demultiplex reads and collapse the reads into UMI consensus sequences, and MiXCR was used for V(D)J alignment. Clonotypes responding to the vaccine were identified with edgeR on replicate PBMC samples, with the criteria of FDR below 0.01 and a log2 fold change above 5 up to day 15. Each bulk clonotype received a CD4 or CD8 identity based on whether the sequenced CD4 or CD8 repertoire contained that clonotype at higher abundance. In-frame beta chains were kept once TCRdb had trimmed the public reads at Q25 with fastp and called clones with MiXCR. For every CDR3 protein sequence, its rows merge into one entry that carries the most common genes and DNA. These V and J calls derive from TCRdb rather than the authors' analysis. Across this sample there are about 400,000 distinct CDR3 sequences, with over 5% seen only once. 15% of the sample belongs to the ten largest clones.

Sequenced material: PBMCs, taken 5 days after the yellow fever booster vaccination. The chain is encoded by TRBV20-1 joined to TRBJ2-5, with TRBD1 perhaps the D gene, on 6 matching bases. This receptor was taken from a man aged 30-40 years who received the YFV17D yellow fever vaccine. Read as DNA, the sequence is TGCAGTGCTGAGCCCGTCAGGGGCGCTGAGACCCAGTACTTC. Its coded protein is CSAEPVRGAETQYF.